A single T cell receptor beta chain is shown here with its context. Its antigen is unidentified. The CDR3 runs 15 residues. Trimming stripped 2 bases from V and 2 bases from J, with 10 bases between. Germline CDR1 is SGHAT and CDR2 is FQNNGV. Time point: neoterminal ileum biopsy at postoperative endoscopy, about 6 months after surgery. Produced via immunoSEQ multiplex PCR; TCRdb's table is partial and in-frame only. The repertoire consists of 13,000 or so clones, with just under 80% occurring once and the leading ten covering just over 4.5%. This sample stems from a study of T cell repertoires in ileal Crohn's disease. Study as a whole: Thiopurines (approximately 10) or anti-TNF agents (approximately 20) were given postoperatively to about half.

Points from the study as a whole: The median delay to postoperative endoscopy was approximately seven months. All patients with clonality above 26.8% had endoscopic recurrence. Sorted CD8 T cells held more high-frequency clones than CD4.

The chain combines TRBV11-2 with TRBJ1-3; D perhaps matches TRBD1 (6 bases). Sequenced input: ileal tissue. The source of this sequence is an adult with Crohn's disease. The CDR3 sequence: CASSLTGPPGNTIYF. The CDR3 DNA reads as TGTGCCAGCAGCTTAACAGGGCCACCTGGAAACACCATATATTTT. Full variable domain (remainder filled in from reference TRBV11-2 and TRBJ1-3): EAGVAQSPRYKIIEKRQSVAFWCNPISGHATLYWYQQILGQGPKLLIQFQNNGVVDDSQLPKDRFSAERLKGVDSTLKIQPAKLEDSAVYLCASSLTGPPGNTIYFGEGSWLTVV.